A selection of T cell receptor beta chains follows, all from one sample in a study of blood T cells in healthy people across ages. Via MiXCR, TCRdb re-called the 5' RACE reads, giving one row per CDR3 protein. The repertoire consists of 550,000 to 600,000 distinct CDR3 sequences, with 25% to 30% occurring once and the leading ten covering approximately 17%. Sequencing was performed on blood. These receptors were taken from a woman in her 70s in good health. CDR3s include the opening cysteine and the closing phenylalanine or tryptophan. The D gene is left open where the match is weak. Some rows mark clone size as missing; the rest say once, few, many or name a class of expanded clone.

>TRBV7-2|TRBJ2-1|-|-
TGTGCCAGCAGCCGACTAGGGCTGGACAATGAGCAGTTCTTC
CASSRLGLDNEQFF
>TRBV27|TRBJ1-6|-|TRBD1
TGTGCCAGCAGTTTGTGGGGAGGGACAGCTAATTCACCCCTCCACTTT
CASSLWGGTANSPLHF
>TRBV7-2|TRBJ1-6|few|-
TGTGCCAGCAGCCCACAAGGGTCTGGGAATTCACCCCTCCACTTT
CASSPQGSGNSPLHF
>TRBV5-1|TRBJ2-5|-|-
TGCGCCAGCAGCGAAGGGTCTGGCCAGACCCAGTACTTC
CASSEGSGQTQYF
>TRBV20-1|TRBJ2-2|-|-
TGCAGTGCTGGTGTGGGTAACACCGGGGAGCTGTTTTTT
CSAGVGNTGELFF
>TRBV4-3|TRBJ2-5|few|TRBD2
TGCGCCAGCAGCCGCGGGGTAGCGGGGGAAGTGTACCAAGAGACCCAGTACTTC
CASSRGVAGEVYQETQYF
>TRBV29-1|TRBJ1-1|-|-
TGCAGCGTTGAGGATCGGCTGGTACCGCTCGAGGGAGCTTTCTTT
CSVEDRLVPLEGAFF
>TRBV5-1|TRBJ2-4|-|TRBD2
TGCGCCAGCAGCTTGTTGACTAGCGTAAACATTCAGTACTTC
CASSLLTSVNIQYF
>TRBV10-3|TRBJ2-7|many|TRBD2
TGTGCCATCAGTGACGGGGGGGCCTACGAGCAGTACTTC
CAISDGGAYEQYF
>TRBV6-6|TRBJ2-5|-|-
TGTGCCAGCAGTTACGCGGGGCCCGTGGAGACCCAGTACTTC
CASSYAGPVETQYF
>TRBV7-9|TRBJ2-2|-|TRBD2
TGTGCCAGCCAAGCGGCTAGCGGGGAGAGCGGGGAGCTGTTCTTT
CASQAASGESGELFF
>TRBV20-1|TRBJ2-1|once|-
TGCAGTGCTCCTAACCTGAGGGGGGAACTAGTCGCGTTCTTC
CSAPNLRGELVAFF
>TRBV5-1|TRBJ1-4|few|-
TGCGCCAGCAGCTTCACAGTTGCGGAAAAACTGTTTTTT
CASSFTVAEKLFF
>TRBV24-1|TRBJ2-1|-|TRBD2
TGTGCCACCAGCTCTACTAGCGGGGGGGCGTACAATGAGCAGTTCTTC
CATSSTSGGAYNEQFF
>TRBV11-1|TRBJ2-2|-|-
TGTGCCAGCAGCCCCCGAATCGCCGGGGAGCTGTTTTTT
CASSPRIAGELFF
>TRBV28|TRBJ2-1|-|-
TGTGCCAGCAGTTACGGAGCTGAGCAGTTCTTC
CASSYGAEQFF
>TRBV4-2|TRBJ2-4|-|-
TGTGCCAGCAGCCAAGCTACGGCCCTGGCCAAAAACATTCAGTACTTC
CASSQATALAKNIQYF
>TRBV7-2|TRBJ1-2|few|-
TGTGCCAGCAGCCACCGGGGGGTTCTTAACTATGGCTACACCTTC
CASSHRGVLNYGYTF
>TRBV4-3|TRBJ2-6|few|TRBD1
TGCGCCAGCAGCCAAGTTCCGGGACAGGGGATCTCTGGGGCCAACGTCCTGACTTTC
CASSQVPGQGISGANVLTF
>TRBV6-6|TRBJ2-1|-|-
TGTGCCAGCAGTTATAAGGGTCGTCCCCCGGCTGAGCAGTTCTTC
CASSYKGRPPAEQFF
>TRBV5-1|TRBJ2-6|-|-
TGCGCCAGCGGCCGCGACGGACTTCCATCTGGGGCCAACGTCCTGACTTTC
CASGRDGLPSGANVLTF
>TRBV12-5|TRBJ1-4|-|-
TGTGCTAGTGGCCAGACCCCCTCAACTAATGAAAAACTGTTTTTT
CASGQTPSTNEKLFF
>TRBV12-5|TRBJ1-1|-|-
TGTGCTAGTGGTTTCCATACTGAAGCTTTCTTT
CASGFHTEAFF
>TRBV29-1|TRBJ2-5|-|-
TGCAGCGTTGAGTTTAGGGGAGGAGAGACCCAGTACTTC
CSVEFRGGETQYF
>TRBV5-4|TRBJ2-5|-|TRBD2
TGTGCCAGCAGCCAACCTAGCGGAGAAGAGACCCAGTACTTC
CASSQPSGEETQYF
>TRBV7-2|TRBJ1-3|few|-
TGTGCCAGCAGAGAGGTCTCTGGAAACACCATATATTTT
CASREVSGNTIYF
>TRBV6-6|TRBJ2-2|-|-
TGTGCCAGCAGGACCTCGAGGGGAACCGGGGAGCTGTTTTTT
CASRTSRGTGELFF
>TRBV5-1|TRBJ2-3|few|-
TGCGCCAGCAGCTCCCCAGCGAGCACAGATACGCAGTATTTT
CASSSPASTDTQYF
>TRBV7-2|TRBJ1-4|-|-
TGTGCCAGCAGCCCACGGGGGAGAGCAACTAATGAAAAACTGTTTTTT
CASSPRGRATNEKLFF
>TRBV20-1|TRBJ2-7|few|-
TGCAGTGCTAGAGATATAGGGAGAGGTAACGAGCAGTACTTC
CSARDIGRGNEQYF
>TRBV7-2|TRBJ2-2|-|TRBD2
TGTGCCAGCAGCAAAAGGAGCGGGGCGGGCGGCACCGGGGAGCTGTTTTTT
CASSKRSGAGGTGELFF
>TRBV5-1|TRBJ2-5|-|TRBD2
TGCGCCAGCAGCTCAACCGGGGGGTACCAAGAGACCCAGTACTTC
CASSSTGGYQETQYF
>TRBV29-1|TRBJ1-2|-|TRBD1
TGCAGCGTGCTAGCAGGGGGGGGAAACTATGGCTACACCTTC
CSVLAGGGNYGYTF
>TRBV20-1|TRBJ2-3|few|TRBD2
TGCAGTGCGACCAGCGGGGGGGTTACGCATACGCAGTATTTT
CSATSGGVTHTQYF
>TRBV9|TRBJ2-3|few|-
TGTGCCAGCAGCGTCAATGGGGACTTCAGGGGGGATACGCAGTATTTT
CASSVNGDFRGDTQYF
>TRBV12-3/TRBV12-4|TRBJ2-7|-|-
TGTGCCACCAGATTACCCTTCGGGCAGGGGGGATTTTCGCACGAGCAGTACTTC
CATRLPFGQGGFSHEQYF
>TRBV6-5|TRBJ1-1|-|-
TGTGCCAGCAGTTACTCGAAGAGGGGTAACACTGAAGCTTTCTTT
CASSYSKRGNTEAFF
>TRBV20-1|TRBJ2-1|-|TRBD2
TGCAGTGCTAGAGGCCCTAGCGGGGGGCCCGATGAGCAGTTCTTC
CSARGPSGGPDEQFF
>TRBV7-9|TRBJ2-1|few|TRBD2
TGTGCCAGCAGCTTTTCATTAGCGGGGGATGAGCAGTTCTTC
CASSFSLAGDEQFF
>TRBV4-2|TRBJ1-4|-|-
TGTGCCAGCAGCCAAGATAGAGGGGACATTAATGAAAAACTGTTTTTT
CASSQDRGDINEKLFF
>TRBV11-1|TRBJ2-7|few|TRBD1
TGTGCCAGCAGCTTGGAGACCAGGGGGTCCTACGAGCAGTACTTC
CASSLETRGSYEQYF
>TRBV11-2|TRBJ2-3|few|-
TGTGCCAGCAGGGCCTTTGACCTCACCTCTAGCACAGATACGCAGTATTTT
CASRAFDLTSSTDTQYF
>TRBV7-2|TRBJ2-3|few|-
TGTGCCAGCAGCCGATTCCCCGATACGCAGTATTTT
CASSRFPDTQYF
>TRBV28|TRBJ2-1|-|TRBD1
TGTGCCAGCAGGCAAGGACAGGGGGGGAATGAGCAGTTCTTC
CASRQGQGGNEQFF
>TRBV20-1|TRBJ1-5|few|-
TGCAGTGCTAGAGGCTGGTATGCGCCCGACGGTAAGCCCCAGCATTTT
CSARGWYAPDGKPQHF
>TRBV5-1|TRBJ2-1|few|TRBD1
TGCGCCAGCAGCTCCCAGGGACAGGGCTACAATGAGCAGTTCTTC
CASSSQGQGYNEQFF
>TRBV18|TRBJ1-4|few|-
TGTGCCAGCTCATCGACTACAAGGGGCAGAGGGGAAAAACTGTTTTTT
CASSSTTRGRGEKLFF
>TRBV7-2|TRBJ2-7|few|TRBD2
TGTGCCAGCAGGGGAGGAGTAGCGGGGAGCCACGAGCAGTACTTC
CASRGGVAGSHEQYF
>TRBV7-9|TRBJ2-1|few|TRBD2
TGTGCCAGCAGCTTCTATAGCGGGGTCTTCCTGAGCTCCTACAATGAGCAGTTCTTC
CASSFYSGVFLSSYNEQFF
>TRBV7-2|TRBJ1-3|many|TRBD1
TGTGCCAGCAGCTTAGGACAGGGCCTTTTGGACACCATATATTTT
CASSLGQGLLDTIYF
>TRBV5-1|TRBJ2-5|few|-
TGCGCCAGCAGCTTGGGCCGGGCCATCCAAGAGACCCAGTACTTC
CASSLGRAIQETQYF
>TRBV20-1|TRBJ1-1|many|-
TGCAGTGCCCCGGGCAGGGGTCCTGGCGCGGCTTTCTTT
CSAPGRGPGAAFF
>TRBV6-6|TRBJ1-1|-|-
TGTGCCAGCAGTTACGCCAGTCCCACTGAAGCTTTCTTT
CASSYASPTEAFF
>TRBV12-3/TRBV12-4|TRBJ1-4|few|TRBD1
TGTGCCAGCAGTTCACCGGGACAGGGCTACGAAAAACTGTTTTTT
CASSSPGQGYEKLFF
>TRBV4-2|TRBJ2-3|-|TRBD2
TGTGCCAGCAGCCTGGGACTAGCCTCCGATACGCAGTATTTT
CASSLGLASDTQYF
>TRBV5-1|TRBJ1-2|-|-
TGCGCCAGCAGCTTGGCCAGAGGAGAACCCTATGGCTACACCTTC
CASSLARGEPYGYTF